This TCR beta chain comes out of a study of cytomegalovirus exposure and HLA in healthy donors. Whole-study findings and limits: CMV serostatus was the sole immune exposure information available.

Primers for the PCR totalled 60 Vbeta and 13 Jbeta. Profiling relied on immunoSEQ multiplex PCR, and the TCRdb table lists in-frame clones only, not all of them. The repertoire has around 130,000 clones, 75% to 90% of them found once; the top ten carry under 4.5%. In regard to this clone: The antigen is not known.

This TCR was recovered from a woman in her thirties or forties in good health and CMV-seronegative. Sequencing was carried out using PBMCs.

CDR3 in DNA: TGCGCCAGCAGCCAACTCGGGACTGGGGCCAACGTCCTGACTTTC. Translating it yields CASSQLGTGANVLTF. This sequence joins TRBV4-1 and TRBJ2-6; D is possibly TRBD2 (5 bases). V shed 2 bases and J shed 2 bases, with 7 bases lying between them. In germline, CDR1 is MGHRA, CDR2 YSYEKL. The CDR3 is 15 residues long.